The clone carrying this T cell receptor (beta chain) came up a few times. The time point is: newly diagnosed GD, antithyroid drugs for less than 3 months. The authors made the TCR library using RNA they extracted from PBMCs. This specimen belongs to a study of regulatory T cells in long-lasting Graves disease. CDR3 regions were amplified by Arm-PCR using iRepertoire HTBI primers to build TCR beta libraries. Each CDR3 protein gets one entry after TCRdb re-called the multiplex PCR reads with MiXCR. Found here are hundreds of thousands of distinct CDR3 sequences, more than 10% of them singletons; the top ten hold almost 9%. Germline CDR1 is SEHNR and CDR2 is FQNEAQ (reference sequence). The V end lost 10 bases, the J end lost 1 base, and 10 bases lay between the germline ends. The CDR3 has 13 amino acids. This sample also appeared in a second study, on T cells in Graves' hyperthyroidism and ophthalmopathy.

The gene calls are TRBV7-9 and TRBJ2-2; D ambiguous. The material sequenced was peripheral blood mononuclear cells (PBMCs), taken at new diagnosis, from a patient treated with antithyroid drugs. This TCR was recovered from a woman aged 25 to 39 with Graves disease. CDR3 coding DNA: TGTGCCACCTTATGGGAGAACACCGGGGAGCTGTTTTTT. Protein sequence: CATLWENTGELFF.